Below, one T cell receptor beta chain is given with its context. The data were taken from a study of T-cell memory formation after mild COVID-19. Germline CDR1 is LNHNV and CDR2 is YYDKDF (reference sequence). Trimming cost V 3 bases and J 6 bases; bases outside gene matches: 11. The CDR3 contains 16 residues. TCRdb called the 5' RACE reads again in MiXCR, with one record for every CDR3 protein. The table shows approximately 230,000 distinct CDR3 sequences, with 16% occurring only once. This clonotype originated in a man aged 18 to 29 who had mild COVID-19 (a few samples of this study predate the infection). Cell type and time point are not known. This chain uses TRBV15 with TRBJ2-3, with 8 positions matching TRBD2. Sequenced material: PBMCs or a T cell subset sorted from them (not recorded which). CDR3 sequence: CATSRLAGGFGDTQYF. CDR3 coding DNA: TGTGCCACCAGCAGGCTAGCGGGCGGGTTCGGGGATACGCAGTATTTT.